One and the same sample provided the 15 T cell receptor beta chains below, sequenced in a study of human T cells and chemical hapten exposure. The time point here: healthy volunteer bleed at 2 weeks. The authors' total RNA extraction used unfractionated whole blood. TCRdb used MiXCR to reprocess the RACE reads, holding one entry per CDR3 protein. The profile covers approximately 97,000 distinct CDR3 sequences, with about 10% appearing a single time and approximately 2.9% taken by the ten largest. Sequencing input: whole blood. These TCRs come from a female donor in good health. Some clones in this sample may be carry-over from other donors' samples.

At least ten counts were recorded for this clonotype. This chain connects TRBV2 to TRBJ2-3; D unresolved. The germline CDR1 and CDR2 sequences are SNHLY and FYNNEI. The CDR3 contains 12 residues. Trimming removed 7 bases at V and 2 bases at J, with 7 bases between. CDR3 protein: CASTSSTDTQYF. The CDR3 DNA sequence: TGTGCCAGCACTTCGTCCACAGATACGCAGTATTTT.

This clonotype was counted many times. This sequence joins TRBV6-5 and TRBJ1-1; tentative D call: TRBD1 (6 bases). The CDR3 has 16 residues. Germline V gene sequence: CDR1 MNHEY, CDR2 SVGAGI. The ends were cut back, 4 bases at V and 4 bases at J, with 19 bases in the middle. The DNA for the CDR3 is TGTGCCAGCAGTTCAGATTTAAACAGGGTAGTCACTGAAGCTTTCTTT. Its protein is CASSSDLNRVVTEAFF.

This clonotype has more than one count but fewer than ten. The rearrangement links TRBV12-3 or TRBV12-4 to TRBJ1-4; TRBD1 matches 8 bases. Losses at the gene ends were 3 bases for V and 7 bases for J; bases not matched to a gene: 1. This CDR3 spans 13 amino acids. The CDR3 DNA sequence: TGTGCCAGCAGTTTGCAGGGGGCTGAAAAACTGTTTTTT. As protein: CASSLQGAEKLFF.

The chain carries TRBV3-1 and TRBJ2-3; D is unclear. CDR1 is LGHDT and CDR2 is YNNKEL in the germline V gene (reference sequence). The V end was cut by 1 base, the J end by 2 bases, with 4 bases between. The CDR3 length is 13 residues. CDR3 amino acids: CASSQVDTDTQYF. CDR3 DNA sequence: TGTGCCAGCAGCCAAGTGGACACAGATACGCAGTATTTT.

This chain connects TRBV5-1 to TRBJ2-1, with 10 nucleotides matching TRBD2. The trim removed 6 bases at V and 10 bases at J, leaving 10 bases unmatched. The CDR3 contains 14 residues. Germline CDR1 SGHRS, CDR2 YFSETQ. In DNA, the CDR3 is TGCGCCAGCAAACTAGCGGGAACAGGTGGGGAGCAGTTCTTC. Amino acid sequence: CASKLAGTGGEQFF.

This sequence joins TRBV7-2 and TRBJ1-5, with D unclear. Trimming removed 5 bases from V and 1 base from J, with 15 bases in between. This CDR3 region has 16 residues. Germline values: CDR1 SGHTA, CDR2 FQGNSA. The DNA of the CDR3 is TGTGCCAGCAGCCCCCAAGGAGGGATGAGCAATCAGCCCCAGCATTTT. Translating gives CASSPQGGMSNQPQHF.

The sample holds many counts of this clonotype. The chain joins TRBV28 to TRBJ2-7; perhaps D is TRBD1 or TRBD2 (5 bases each). Deletions cut 2 bases from V and 2 bases from J, with 7 bases between. CDR3 length: 13 amino acids. Germline V lookup: CDR1 MDHEN, CDR2 SYDVKM. The CDR3 protein is CASSLPGPYEQYF. CDR3 DNA: TGTGCCAGCAGTTTACCGGGACCCTACGAGCAGTACTTC. Full variable domain (outside the CDR3, taken from reference TRBV28 and TRBJ2-7): DVKVTQSSRYLVKRTGEKVFLECVQDMDHENMFWYRQDPGLGLRLIYFSYDVKMKEKGDIPEGYSVSREKKERFSLILESASTNQTSMYLCASSLPGPYEQYFGPGTRLTVT.

The table lists this clonotype with many counts. This chain joins TRBV11-2 and TRBJ2-5; D perhaps matches TRBD1 (6 bases). The CDR3 length is 15 residues. Germline assignment: CDR1 SGHAT and CDR2 FQNNGV. Deletions cut 5 bases from V and 0 bases from J, with 13 bases between. In nucleotides, the CDR3 is TGTGCCAGCAGCCGGAGTACAGGGTACCAAGAGACCCAGTACTTC. Protein product: CASSRSTGYQETQYF. The full variable domain, its missing parts supplied by reference TRBV11-2 and TRBJ2-5, is EAGVAQSPRYKIIEKRQSVAFWCNPISGHATLYWYQQILGQGPKLLIQFQNNGVVDDSQLPKDRFSAERLKGVDSTLKIQPAKLEDSAVYLCASSRSTGYQETQYFGPGTRLLVL.

This clonotype was detected only a few times. The V gene is TRBV12-3 or TRBV12-4, the J gene TRBJ2-7, with D perhaps TRBD1 (6 bases). This CDR3 has 13 amino acids. V was cut by 6 bases and J by 3 bases, with 12 bases left in between. CDR3 loop: CASSRDTNYEQYF. DNA of the CDR3: TGTGCCAGCAGCAGGGACACAAACTACGAGCAGTACTTC.

Notes on this clonotype: A read error may account for a junction end that differs from germline. The chain recombines TRBV27 with TRBJ2-3; D possibly uses TRBD1 or TRBD2 (6 bases each). The CDR3 consists of 13 residues. Germline V gene data show CDR1 as MNHEY and CDR2 as SMNVEV (reference sequence). CDR3 residues: CASRVTGADMQYF. In DNA form, the CDR3 reads TGTGCCAGCAGAGTTACGGGGGCAGATATGCAGTATTTT.

The chain carries TRBV12-3 or TRBV12-4 and TRBJ2-2; D unresolved. Trimming removed 1 base from V and 8 bases from J, with 11 bases in between. The CDR3 covers 14 residues. CDR3 protein: CASSLEVWAGELFF. DNA for the CDR3: TGTGCCAGCAGTTTAGAAGTATGGGCTGGGGAGCTGTTTTTT.

This clonotype was seen more than once but under ten times. The rearrangement links TRBV3-1 to TRBJ1-2; weak D call: TRBD1 (5 bases). Germline V lookup: CDR1 LGHDT, CDR2 YNNKEL (reference sequence). The CDR3 spans 12 residues. Trimming took off 7 bases at V and 3 bases at J, with 9 bases between the two ends. CDR3 nucleotides: TGTGCCAGCATCGGAGGGGACTATGGCTACACCTTC. Protein sequence: CASIGGDYGYTF.

This clonotype was found many times. V is TRBV6-6 and J is TRBJ1-1; unclear D gene. This CDR3 comprises 12 residues. V lost 6 bases to trimming and J lost 4 bases, with 9 bases between them. Germline V gene data show CDR1 as MNHNY and CDR2 as SVGAGI (reference sequence). Here the CDR3 reads CASSLVGTEAFF. The DNA for the CDR3 is TGTGCCAGCAGCTTAGTGGGCACTGAAGCTTTCTTT.

The V call is TRBV27, the J call TRBJ2-3; no clear D. The V end lost 7 bases, the J end lost 2 bases, and 10 bases lay between the germline ends. The CDR3 runs to 13 residues. In germline, CDR1 is MNHEY, CDR2 SMNVEV (reference sequence). CDR3 DNA: TGTGCCAGCAAAAGGCAGAACACAGATACGCAGTATTTT. Protein product: CASKRQNTDTQYF.

The CDR3 nucleotides are TGTGCCACCAGTGAACCTCCGAGCGGGAGGGACTGGTGTGAGCAGTTCTTC. It translates to CATSEPPSGRDWCEQFF. The V gene is TRBV24-1, the J gene TRBJ2-1, with 10 nucleotides matching TRBD2. The length of the CDR3 is 17 residues. Germline CDR1 is KGHDR and CDR2 is SFDVKD. Germline trimming cut 4 bases from V and 9 bases from J; bases unmatched to any gene: 14.